A selection of T cell receptor beta chains follows, all from one sample in a study of blood T cell repertoires in COVID-19. The protocol was immunoSEQ multiplex PCR, while the TCRdb copy is restricted to in-frame clones and leaves out a portion. The table lists more than 200,000 clones, 87% of them singletons. The source material was peripheral blood. The origin of the receptors is a man aged 18 to 30 with active or convalescent COVID-19. The CDR3 runs from the conserved cysteine through the conserved F or W. The D gene is left open where the match is weak. Clone size appears in some rows only: once, few, many, or a class for an expanded clone.

TRBD1	TRBV5-4	-	TRBJ1-2	TGTGCCAGCAGTCATCAACCGGGACAGGGTACAGGTGGCTACACCTTC	CASSHQPGQGTGGYTF
-	TRBV4-3	-	TRBJ2-7	TGCGCCAGCAGCCAAGATGCGCGGGGCTACGAGCAGTACTTC	CASSQDARGYEQYF
-	TRBV7-8	-	TRBJ1-1	TGTGCCAGCTATGGGCAGCAGAACACTGAAGCTTTCTTT	CASYGQQNTEAFF
-	TRBV27	-	TRBJ2-2	TGTGCCAGCAGTCCTCCGCCGGATGGAGCCGGGGAGCTGTTTTTT	CASSPPPDGAGELFF
-	TRBV6-5	once	TRBJ1-2	TGTGCCAGCAGTTATACCAGACAGATCTATGGCTACACCTTC	CASSYTRQIYGYTF
TRBD2	TRBV28	-	TRBJ2-7	TGTGCCAGCAGCCACGCCGGGACTAGCGGCTACGAGCAGTACTTC	CASSHAGTSGYEQYF
-	TRBV15	-	TRBJ1-1	TGTGCCACCAATGGGGGCCGGGAAGACACTGAAGCTTTCTTT	CATNGGREDTEAFF
TRBD1	TRBV7-2	-	TRBJ1-2	TGTGCCAGCAGCGCCACCGGGACAGGGGTCGGCTACACCTTC	CASSATGTGVGYTF
-	TRBV5-5	-	TRBJ2-2	TGTGCCAGCAGCTTTGGGGACTACACCGGGGAGCTGTTTTTT	CASSFGDYTGELFF
-	TRBV7-2	-	TRBJ1-1	TGTGCCAGCAGCTTAGAAGTTGTGGCGAACACTGAAGCTTTCTTT	CASSLEVVANTEAFF
-	TRBV4-3	-	TRBJ1-2	TGCGCCAGCAGCCAAGTAACAGGGTACAATGGCTACACCTTC	CASSQVTGYNGYTF
-	TRBV9	-	TRBJ2-1	TGTGCCAGCAGCGTATCACTAGGCAGTGAGCAGTTCTTC	CASSVSLGSEQFF
TRBD2	TRBV5-4	few	TRBJ2-1	TGTGCCAGCAGTCGGGACTATTGGGATGAGCAGTTCTTC	CASSRDYWDEQFF
-	TRBV15	-	TRBJ1-4	TGTGCCACCAGCAGAGATCCGCCCGGGGGAACTAATGAAAAACTGTTTTTT	CATSRDPPGGTNEKLFF
TRBD2	TRBV19	-	TRBJ2-7	TGTGCCAGTAGTATAGCGGCGGGAGCCAACTACGAGCAGTACTTC	CASSIAAGANYEQYF
-	TRBV7-2	-	TRBJ2-1	TGTGCCAGCAGCTTAGAACAGGGATTTCTCAATGAGCAGTTCTTC	CASSLEQGFLNEQFF
-	TRBV7-2	-	TRBJ2-3	TGTGCCAGCAGCTCCGGTCGCGGGGTGGAGTTGGATACGCAGTATTTT	CASSSGRGVELDTQYF
TRBD2	TRBV28	-	TRBJ2-3	TGTGCCAGCAGTTTGAAGCTAGCGGGAGGTGGGAGCACAGATACGCAGTATTTT	CASSLKLAGGGSTDTQYF
TRBD1	TRBV10-3	-	TRBJ1-5	TGTGCCATCAGTGAAGGACAGGGGGATCAGCCCCAGCATTTT	CAISEGQGDQPQHF
-	TRBV11-3	-	TRBJ2-1	TGTGCCAGCAGCTTGGCAGGGGGGCCCAATGAGCAGTTCTTC	CASSLAGGPNEQFF
TRBD1	TRBV29-1	once	TRBJ1-2	TGCAGCGTCGCCTCGACAGGGGTCAACTATGGCTACACCTTC	CSVASTGVNYGYTF
TRBD1	TRBV7-2	-	TRBJ1-3	TGTGCCAGCAACCGGGACAGCTATGCATCCTCTGGAAACACCATATATTTT	CASNRDSYASSGNTIYF
TRBD2	TRBV2	-	TRBJ2-5	TGTGCCAGCAGGCGGACTAGCGGGGGGCAAGAGACCCAGTACTTC	CASRRTSGGQETQYF
TRBD1	TRBV30	few	TRBJ2-7	TGTGCCTGGAAACCCACCGGGACAGGGGGCCCGCACGAGCAGTACTTC	CAWKPTGTGGPHEQYF
-	TRBV5-1	-	TRBJ2-2	TGCGCCAGCAGCCTGCGGGACCAGATAGCCGGGGAGCTGTTTTTT	CASSLRDQIAGELFF
-	TRBV29-1	-	TRBJ1-1	TGCAGCGTTGATTATCTTCCAGAGAACACTGAAGCTTTCTTT	CSVDYLPENTEAFF